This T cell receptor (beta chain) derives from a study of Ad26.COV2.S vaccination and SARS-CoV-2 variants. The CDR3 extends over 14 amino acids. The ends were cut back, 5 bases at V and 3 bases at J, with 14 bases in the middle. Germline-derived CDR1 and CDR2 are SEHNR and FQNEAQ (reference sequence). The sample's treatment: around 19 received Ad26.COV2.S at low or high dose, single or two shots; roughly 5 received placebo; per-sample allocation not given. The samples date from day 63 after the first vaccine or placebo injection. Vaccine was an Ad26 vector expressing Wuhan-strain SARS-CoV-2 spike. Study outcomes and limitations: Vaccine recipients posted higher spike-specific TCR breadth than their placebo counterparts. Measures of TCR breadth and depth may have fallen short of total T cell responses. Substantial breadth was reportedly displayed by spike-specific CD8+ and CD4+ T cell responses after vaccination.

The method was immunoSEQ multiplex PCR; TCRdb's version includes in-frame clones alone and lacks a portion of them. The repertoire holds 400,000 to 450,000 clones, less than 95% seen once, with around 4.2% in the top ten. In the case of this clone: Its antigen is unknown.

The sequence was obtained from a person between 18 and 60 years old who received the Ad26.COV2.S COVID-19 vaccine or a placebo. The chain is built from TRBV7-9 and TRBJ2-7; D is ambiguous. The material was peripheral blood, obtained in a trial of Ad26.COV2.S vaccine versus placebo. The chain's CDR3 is CASSRNGPSYEQYF. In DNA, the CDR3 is TGTGCCAGCAGCAGGAACGGGCCGAGCTACGAGCAGTACTTC.